In its sample, the clone carrying this T cell receptor (beta chain) was seen many times. Its specificity is not known. The length of the CDR3 is 10 residues. Trimming pared 5 bases from V and 8 bases from J, leaving 6 bases between. CDR1 is SQVTM and CDR2 is ANQGSEA in the germline V gene. Isolated RNA was reverse transcribed in full, so expressed TCRB transcripts were sequenced. Deep immunoSEQ sequencing covered naive, central memory and regulatory T cell samples. This table comes from immunoSEQ multiplex PCR, and its TCRdb copy is limited to in-frame clones, with some not included. This table holds approximately 340,000 clones, about 14% found once. The data were obtained in a study of beta chain features in type 1 diabetes. Findings of the study overall: The naive, central memory and Treg TCRB repertoires looked more alike in patients than they did in healthy donors. Researchers report that Type 1 diabetes patients had moderately but significantly shorter TCRB CDR3s across all four CD4+ subsets.

The gene calls are TRBV29-1 and TRBJ1-4, with D uncertain. Sequencing used naive CD4+ T cells from blood. The sequence came from a woman in her late teens or twenties in good health. CDR3 DNA: TGCAGCGTTTACACCGAAAAACTGTTTTTT. Amino acids: CSVYTEKLFF.